The clone carrying this T cell receptor beta chain was observed a handful of times. Its antigen is undetermined. This record comes from a study of T cell repertoires in cytomegalovirus infection. The CDR3 is 13 residues long. The germline V gene has CDR1 LGHNT and CDR2 FRNRAP. The V gene lost 6 bases and the J gene lost 2 bases, with 7 bases spanning the gap. MiXCR was run by TCRdb on the reads, yielding one entry per CDR3 protein. The sample includes about 310,000 distinct CDR3 sequences, roughly 25% of them seen just once. This sequence was found in a human donor in good health (CMV status not recorded). Some clones in this sample may be carry-over from other donors' samples. The J gene is TRBJ2-2, the V gene TRBV12-5; D is unresolved. The source material was cultured PBMCs, sampled from culture after CMV antigen stimulation. Written as DNA, the CDR3 is TGTGCTAGTGGCTTAGGCAACACCGGGGAGCTGTTTTTT. It yields the protein CASGLGNTGELFF.